This T cell receptor beta chain comes out of a study of blood T cell repertoires in COVID-19. The repertoire was sequenced with immunoSEQ multiplex PCR; TCRdb's copy has only in-frame clones and lacks some. The sample consists of 150,000 or so clones, about 90% of them appearing once. Germline V gene sequence: CDR1 LGHDT, CDR2 YNNKEL (reference sequence). The CDR3 runs 14 residues. V shed 3 bases and J 7 bases; nucleotides not matched to a gene: 6. V gene TRBV3-1 (or the pseudogene TRBV3-2) combines with J gene TRBJ2-1, with 7 bases fitting TRBD2. The sample taken for sequencing was peripheral blood. The receptor comes from a human donor in a cohort sampled during active COVID-19. This CDR3 is CASSQIRGVNEQFF. In nucleotides, the CDR3 is TGTGCCAGCAGCCAGATACGGGGGGTAAATGAGCAGTTCTTC.